One and the same sample provided the 25 T cell receptor beta chains below, sequenced in a study of CD8 T cells in ankylosing spondylitis. TCRdb re-analysed the 5' RACE reads in MiXCR, keeping a single row per CDR3 protein. Of hundreds of thousands of distinct CDR3 sequences listed, about a quarter were seen once; the top ten hold under 7%. Input material: blood, either unsorted or a sorted T cell fraction (not recorded which). The receptors originated from a male donor with ankylosing spondylitis or in good health (not recorded which).

This clonotype has at least ten counts. This chain joins TRBV6-5 and TRBJ1-1; D might be TRBD1 (6 bases). Germline V gene lookup returns CDR1 MNHEY and CDR2 SVGAGI. V dropped 0 bases and J dropped 8 bases, with 13 bases sitting between them. The CDR3 runs to 14 residues. The CDR3 protein is CASSYSKGRGEAFF. The CDR3 DNA reads as TGTGCCAGCAGTTACTCGAAGGGCAGGGGCGAAGCTTTCTTT.

V usage is TRBV7-2 and J usage is TRBJ2-5, with 7 bases aligning to TRBD1. This CDR3 is built from 15 residues. Germline CDR1 and CDR2: SGHTA and FQGNSA. V dropped 1 base and J dropped 2; count of bases not matched to a gene: 4. The CDR3 region is CASSLGDRAQETQYF. DNA for the CDR3: TGTGCCAGCAGCTTAGGGGACAGAGCTCAAGAGACCCAGTACTTC.

The CDR3 DNA is TGCAGCGTACGCAGGGGGAAGATGAACACCGGGGAGCTGTTTTTT. This translates into CSVRRGKMNTGELFF. The chain uses TRBV20-1 and TRBJ2-2; 7 nucleotides agree with TRBD1. The length of the CDR3 is 15 residues. Germline V CDR1 and CDR2: DFQATT, SNEGSKA (reference sequence).

In its sample, this clonotype was seen many times. DNA of the CDR3: TGCGCCAGCAGCCCGACAGGACTAGCGGGGGAAGAGACCCAGTACTTC. Its protein product is CASSPTGLAGEETQYF. V gene TRBV4-3 combines with J gene TRBJ2-5; 13 bases are shared with TRBD2. V lost 4 bases, J lost 3 bases, and 5 bases stayed unmatched. The germline V gene has CDR1 LGHNA and CDR2 YSLEER. The CDR3 loop spans 16 amino acids.

This clonotype appeared many times. The chain employs TRBV6-5 and TRBJ1-1, with a possible D match to TRBD1 (6 bases). The ends were cut back, 3 bases at V and 1 base at J, with 12 bases in the middle. CDR3 length: 15 amino acids. Looked up from germline, CDR1 is MNHEY and CDR2 is SVGAGI. For the CDR3, the DNA is TGTGCCAGCAGTTATTTCGGACAGAAGAACACTGAAGCTTTCTTT. Residues: CASSYFGQKNTEAFF.

This clonotype was seen only a few times. The V and J genes are TRBV10-3 and TRBJ2-4, with D perhaps matching TRBD1 or TRBD2 (5 bases each). V lost 0 bases to trimming and J lost 2 bases, with 14 bases between them. The CDR3 runs to 17 residues. Germline loops: CDR1 ENHRY, CDR2 SYGVKD. CDR3 loop: CAISESGTISSKNIQYF. DNA for the CDR3: TGTGCCATCAGTGAGTCCGGGACGATCTCCTCCAAAAACATTCAGTACTTC.

This clonotype came up many times. The chain joins TRBV9 to TRBJ1-1; D remains unclear. Trimming stripped 0 bases from V and 1 base from J, with 4 bases between. CDR1 is SGDLS, CDR2 YYNGEE, per germline. There are 13 residues in the CDR3. The CDR3 loop is CASSVEQNTEAFF. The CDR3 DNA sequence: TGTGCCAGCAGCGTAGAACAGAACACTGAAGCTTTCTTT.

The table lists this clonotype with many counts. V is TRBV29-1 and J is TRBJ2-3; the match to TRBD2 covers 7 bases. The germline V gene encodes CDR1 SQVTM and CDR2 ANQGSEA. V trimming: 0 bases; J trimming: 4 bases; junction bases outside the gene matches: 10. CDR3 size: 16 residues. The CDR3 spells CSVEDRETSSADTQYF. The CDR3 nucleotides read TGCAGCGTTGAAGATCGCGAGACTAGCTCTGCAGATACGCAGTATTTT.

Turning to this clonotype: Being one base from a much bigger clone, this may be a read error. The chain employs TRBV5-1 and TRBJ2-1; the match to TRBD2 covers 12 bases. This CDR3 is built from 16 residues. Germline loops: CDR1 SGHRS, CDR2 YFSETQ. CDR3: CATSSKLAGGCNEQFF. Here the CDR3 DNA reads TGCGCCACCAGCTCAAAACTAGCGGGAGGCTGCAATGAGCAGTTCTTC.

This clonotype was seen a few times. The J gene is TRBJ1-5, the V gene TRBV20-1, with 9 nucleotides matching TRBD1. This CDR3 contains 13 residues. Trimming removed 5 bases from V and 7 bases from J; junction bases left unmatched: 6. Germline V gene lookup returns CDR1 DFQATT and CDR2 SNEGSKA (reference sequence). This chain's CDR3 is CSAAGQGNQPQHF. The CDR3 DNA reads TGCAGTGCTGCCGGACAGGGGAACCAGCCCCAGCATTTT.

This clonotype was detected only a few times. The V gene is TRBV10-2, the J gene TRBJ2-7; TRBD2 might be the D (5 bases). The length of the CDR3 is 13 residues. V lost 3 bases to trimming and J lost 5 bases, with 11 bases between them. Germline V lookup: CDR1 WSHSY, CDR2 SAAADI. CDR3 region: CASSDYGVDEQYF. The CDR3 coding sequence is TGCGCCAGCAGTGACTACGGGGTCGACGAGCAGTACTTC.

This clonotype has just a few counts. The chain joins TRBV20-1 to TRBJ1-1; D is undetermined. This CDR3 is built from 12 residues. The V end lost 6 bases, the J end lost 3 bases, and 11 bases lay between the germline ends. Germline V gene data show CDR1 as DFQATT and CDR2 as SNEGSKA (reference sequence). The CDR3 nucleotides are TGCAGTGCCCCCGGACCGTACACTGAAGCTTTCTTT. This encodes CSAPGPYTEAFF.

The chain has TRBV7-9 and TRBJ2-7; D is tentatively TRBD1 or TRBD2 (5 bases each). Trimming took off 6 bases at V and 2 bases at J, with 11 bases between the two ends. The CDR3 is 13 amino acids. The germline V gene has CDR1 SEHNR and CDR2 FQNEAQ (reference sequence). The CDR3 DNA reads TGTGCCAGCAGGTGGGACGGCACCTACGAGCAGTACTTC. As protein: CASRWDGTYEQYF.

The V gene is TRBV29-1, the J gene TRBJ2-7; TRBD1 or TRBD2 may be the D gene (6 bases each). V shed 2 bases and J shed 6 bases, with 14 bases lying between them. The CDR3 sequence is 13 residues long. Germline-derived CDR1 and CDR2 are SQVTM and ANQGSEA. CDR3 coding DNA: TGCAGCGTTGAATGGTTCGGGGGCGCCGAGCAGTACTTC. Translated, it gives CSVEWFGGAEQYF.

This clonotype was counted at least ten times. This sequence joins TRBV10-3 and TRBJ2-3; D tentatively fits TRBD1 or TRBD2 (8 bases each). The CDR3 spans 17 residues. CDR1 and CDR2 from the germline V gene are ENHRY and SYGVKD. V dropped 0 bases and J dropped 6 bases, with 19 bases sitting between them. The CDR3 loop reads CAISESAGGQGRDTQYF. The CDR3 DNA sequence: TGTGCCATCAGTGAGTCGGCGGGAGGACAGGGAAGGGATACGCAGTATTTT.

The rearrangement joins TRBV2 to TRBJ2-5, with D possibly matching TRBD2 (5 bases). CDR3 size: 13 residues. The germline CDR1 and CDR2 sequences are SNHLY and FYNNEI. V dropped 4 bases and J dropped 4 bases, with 10 bases sitting between them. The DNA of the CDR3 is TGTGCCAGCAGTGCTTTTGCGGGAGAGACCCAGTACTTC. Translation: CASSAFAGETQYF. The full variable domain, rest sourced from reference TRBV2 and TRBJ2-5, is EPEVTQTPSHQVTQMGQEVILRCVPISNHLYFYWYRQILGQKVEFLVSFYNNEISEKSEIFDDQFSVERPDGSNFTLKIRSTKLEDSAMYFCASSAFAGETQYFGPGTRLLVL.

Here the CDR3 DNA reads TGCAGTGCTAGACATCCGAAGGGACAGGGGGCAGATACGCAGTATTTT. This codes for CSARHPKGQGADTQYF. The rearrangement joins TRBV20-1 to TRBJ2-3; 11 nucleotides match TRBD1. CDR1 is DFQATT and CDR2 is SNEGSKA in the germline V gene (reference sequence). The CDR3 is 16 residues long. V shed 2 bases and J 4 bases; nucleotides not matched to a gene: 8.

The CDR3 nucleotides are TGCAGTGGTGGTAGCGCCTACGAGCAGTACTTC. Its protein product is CSGGSAYEQYF. The rearrangement uses TRBV20-1 and TRBJ2-7, with D perhaps TRBD2 (5 bases). There are 11 residues in the CDR3. Germline values: CDR1 DFQATT, CDR2 SNEGSKA (reference sequence). The V gene lost 7 bases and the J gene lost 2 bases, with 9 bases spanning the gap.

The sample holds many counts of this clonotype. This chain joins TRBV20-1 and TRBJ2-1; D is uncertain. V dropped 0 bases and J dropped 4 bases, with 1 base sitting between them. The CDR3 runs to 11 residues. In germline, CDR1 is DFQATT, CDR2 SNEGSKA (reference sequence). The CDR3 nucleotides read TGCAGTGCTAGAGAGTACAATGAGCAGTTCTTC. Residues: CSAREYNEQFF.

The chain links TRBV7-3 to TRBJ2-2; D is perhaps TRBD2 (5 bases). Trimming removed 8 bases from V and 6 bases from J, with 10 bases in between. This CDR3 has 12 amino acids. Germline V gene lookup returns CDR1 SGHTA and CDR2 FQGTGA. CDR3 DNA: TGTGCCAGCGGGAGTATTGCCGGGGAGCTGTTTTTT. Translation gives CASGSIAGELFF.

The V gene is TRBV10-3, the J gene TRBJ2-1; D unclear. Per germline, CDR1 ENHRY and CDR2 SYGVKD. V dropped 2 bases and J dropped 10 bases, with 15 bases sitting between them. CDR3 length: 14 residues. CDR3 amino acids: CAISERVGPEEQFF. The CDR3 nucleotides are TGTGCCATCAGTGAGCGGGTGGGCCCGGAGGAGCAGTTCTTC.

This clonotype appeared a few times. The gene calls are TRBV29-1 and TRBJ2-1; 7 bases match TRBD2. The CDR3 length is 14 residues. Germline V lookup: CDR1 SQVTM, CDR2 ANQGSEA. The trim removed 4 bases at V and 4 bases at J, leaving 7 bases unmatched. Here the CDR3 reads CSVATSDTYNEQFF. The CDR3 nucleotides are TGCAGCGTTGCTACTAGCGATACATACAATGAGCAGTTCTTC.

The gene calls are TRBV7-2 and TRBJ2-7; TRBD2 agrees at 13 bases. The ends lost 5 bases at V and 6 bases at J; junction bases unmatched: 10. CDR1 SGHTA and CDR2 FQGNSA come from the germline V gene. The CDR3 runs to 16 residues. CDR3 nucleotides: TGTGCCAGCAGCCCACTACCGGGACTAGCGGGATTCGAGCAGTACTTC. The encoded protein is CASSPLPGLAGFEQYF.

The chain employs TRBV27 and TRBJ2-7; a weak D match, TRBD2 (6 bases). CDR1 MNHEY and CDR2 SMNVEV come from the germline V gene (reference sequence). The CDR3 sequence is 14 residues long. Trimming cost V 8 bases and J 3 bases, with 17 bases left between them. The CDR3 loop reads CASPLGGVGYEQYF. DNA for the CDR3: TGTGCCAGCCCCCTGGGGGGAGTGGGCTACGAGCAGTACTTC.

J is TRBJ1-2 and V is TRBV15; 10 bases match TRBD1. CDR1 is LNHNV and CDR2 is YYDKDF in the germline V gene (reference sequence). The CDR3 is 15 amino acids. V lost 1 base and J lost 6; bases outside the gene matches: 5. CDR3 nucleotide sequence: TGTGCCACCAGCAGAGTACGGGACAGGGGTAATGGCTACACCTTC. This encodes CATSRVRDRGNGYTF. Full variable domain (outside the CDR3, taken from reference TRBV15 and TRBJ1-2): DAMVIQNPRYQVTQFGKPVTLSCSQTLNHNVMYWYQQKSSQAPKLLFHYYDKDFNNEADTPDNFQSRRPNTSFCFLDIRSPGLGDTAMYLCATSRVRDRGNGYTFGSGTRLTVV.